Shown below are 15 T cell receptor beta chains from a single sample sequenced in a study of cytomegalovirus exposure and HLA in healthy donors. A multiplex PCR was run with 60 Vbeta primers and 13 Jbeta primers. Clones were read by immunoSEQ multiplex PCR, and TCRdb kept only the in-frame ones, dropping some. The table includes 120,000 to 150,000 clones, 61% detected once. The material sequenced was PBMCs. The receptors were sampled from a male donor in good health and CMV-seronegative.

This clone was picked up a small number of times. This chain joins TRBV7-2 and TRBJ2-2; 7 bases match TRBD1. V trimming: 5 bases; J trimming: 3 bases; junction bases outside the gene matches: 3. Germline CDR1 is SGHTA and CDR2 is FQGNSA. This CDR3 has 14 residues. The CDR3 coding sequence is TGTGCCAGCAGCCGGGACAGAGACACCGGGGAGCTGTTTTTT. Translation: CASSRDRDTGELFF.

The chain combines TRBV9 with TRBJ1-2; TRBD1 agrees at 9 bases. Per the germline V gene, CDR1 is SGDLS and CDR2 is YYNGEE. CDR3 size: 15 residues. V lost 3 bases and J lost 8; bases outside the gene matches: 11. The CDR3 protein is CASSASQGTGYGYTF. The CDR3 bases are TGTGCCAGCAGCGCAAGCCAGGGGACAGGGTACGGCTACACCTTC.

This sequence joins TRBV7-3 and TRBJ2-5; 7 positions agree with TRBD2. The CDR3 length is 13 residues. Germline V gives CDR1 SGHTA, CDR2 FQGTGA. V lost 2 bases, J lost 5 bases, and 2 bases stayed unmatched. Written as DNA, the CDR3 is TGTGCCAGCAGCTTAGGGAGGGACGAGACCCAGTACTTC. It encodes CASSLGRDETQYF.

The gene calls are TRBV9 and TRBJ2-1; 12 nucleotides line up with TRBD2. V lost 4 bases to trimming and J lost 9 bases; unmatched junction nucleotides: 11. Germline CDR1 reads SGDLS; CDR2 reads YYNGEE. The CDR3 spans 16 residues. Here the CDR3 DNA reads TGTGCCAGCAGCCGTATGGCTAGCGGGGGGGCGGGTGAGCAGTTCTTC. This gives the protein CASSRMASGGAGEQFF.

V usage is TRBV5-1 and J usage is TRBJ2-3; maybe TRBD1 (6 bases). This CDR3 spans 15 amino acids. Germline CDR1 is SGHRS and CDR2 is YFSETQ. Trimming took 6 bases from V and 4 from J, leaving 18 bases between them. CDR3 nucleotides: TGCGCCAGCACCTCTGGTGGAACAGGGCCAGATACGCAGTATTTT. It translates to CASTSGGTGPDTQYF.

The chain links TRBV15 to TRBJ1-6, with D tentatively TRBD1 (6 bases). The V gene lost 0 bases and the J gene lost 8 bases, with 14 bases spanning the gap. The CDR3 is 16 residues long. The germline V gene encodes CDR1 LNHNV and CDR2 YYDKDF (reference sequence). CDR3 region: CATSRDRGAGDSPLHF. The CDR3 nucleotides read TGTGCCACCAGCAGAGATCGGGGGGCAGGGGATTCACCCCTCCACTTT.

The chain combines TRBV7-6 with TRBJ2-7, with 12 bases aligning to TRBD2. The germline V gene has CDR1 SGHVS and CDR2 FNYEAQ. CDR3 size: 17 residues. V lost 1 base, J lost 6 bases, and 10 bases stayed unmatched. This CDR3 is CASSLVLAGGDTGEQYF. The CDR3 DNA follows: TGTGCCAGCAGCTTAGTACTAGCGGGGGGAGACACAGGCGAGCAGTACTTC.

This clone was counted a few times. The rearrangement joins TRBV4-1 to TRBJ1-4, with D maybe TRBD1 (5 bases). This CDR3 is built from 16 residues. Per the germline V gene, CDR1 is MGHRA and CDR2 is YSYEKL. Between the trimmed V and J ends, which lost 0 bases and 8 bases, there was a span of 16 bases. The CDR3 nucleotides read TGCGCCAGCAGCCAAGAAGAAGGGGCCCTTGGGGAAAAACTGTTTTTT. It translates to CASSQEEGALGEKLFF.

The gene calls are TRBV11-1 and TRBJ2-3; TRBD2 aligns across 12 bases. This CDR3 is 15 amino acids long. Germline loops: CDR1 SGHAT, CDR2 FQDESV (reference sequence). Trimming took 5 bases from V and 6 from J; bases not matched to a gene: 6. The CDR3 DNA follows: TGTGCCAGCAGCCCTACTAGCGGGGGGTGGGATACGCAGTATTTT. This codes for CASSPTSGGWDTQYF.

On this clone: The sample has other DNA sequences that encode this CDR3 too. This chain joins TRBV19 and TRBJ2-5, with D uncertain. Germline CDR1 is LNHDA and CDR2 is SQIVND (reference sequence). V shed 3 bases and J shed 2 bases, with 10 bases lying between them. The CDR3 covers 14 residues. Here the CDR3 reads CASSIQQQQETQYF. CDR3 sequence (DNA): TGTGCCAGTAGTATCCAACAGCAACAAGAGACCCAGTACTTC.

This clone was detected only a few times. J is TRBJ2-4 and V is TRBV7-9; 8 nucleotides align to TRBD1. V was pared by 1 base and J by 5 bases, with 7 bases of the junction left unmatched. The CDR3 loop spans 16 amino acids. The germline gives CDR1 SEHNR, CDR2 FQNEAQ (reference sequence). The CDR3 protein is CASSLGAGGLENIQYF. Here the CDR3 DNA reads TGTGCCAGCAGCTTAGGGGCAGGGGGCTTGGAAAACATTCAGTACTTC.

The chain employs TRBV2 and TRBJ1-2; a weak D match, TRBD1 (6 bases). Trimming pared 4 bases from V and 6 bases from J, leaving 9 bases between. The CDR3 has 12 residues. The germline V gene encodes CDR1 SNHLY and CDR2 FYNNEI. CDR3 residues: CASSVSGDGYTF. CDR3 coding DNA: TGTGCCAGCAGTGTTTCAGGGGATGGCTACACCTTC.

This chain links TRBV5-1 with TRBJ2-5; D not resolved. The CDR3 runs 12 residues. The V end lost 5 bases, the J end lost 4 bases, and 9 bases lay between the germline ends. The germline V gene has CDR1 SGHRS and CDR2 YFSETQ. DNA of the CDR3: TGCGCCAGCAGGGTTTCGAGAGAGACCCAGTACTTC. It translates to CASRVSRETQYF.

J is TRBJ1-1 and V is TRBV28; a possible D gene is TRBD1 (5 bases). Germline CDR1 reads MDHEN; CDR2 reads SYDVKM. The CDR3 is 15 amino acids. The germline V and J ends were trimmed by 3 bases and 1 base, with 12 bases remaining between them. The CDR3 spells CASSFLVTGNTEAFF. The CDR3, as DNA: TGTGCCAGCAGTTTTTTGGTTACAGGGAACACTGAAGCTTTCTTT.

CDR3 nucleotides: TGTGCCAGCAGCGAGGCACCCACAGGCCCCTACGAGCAGTACTTC. Protein sequence: CASSEAPTGPYEQYF. The chain employs TRBV7-2 and TRBJ2-7; a weak D match, TRBD1 (5 bases). This CDR3 contains 15 residues. With 5 bases removed from V and 2 bases from J, the gap between germline ends came to 16 bases. Germline V CDR1 and CDR2: SGHTA, FQGNSA.